This entry features one T cell receptor (beta chain) sequence. TCRdb's copy holds only in-frame clones and misses some; the assay was immunoSEQ multiplex PCR. The table records around 67,000 clones, around 96% of them present only once. Germline V gene sequence: CDR1 LNHNV, CDR2 YYDKDF (reference sequence). The germline V and J ends were trimmed by 1 base and 9 bases, with 9 bases remaining between them. The CDR3 covers 12 residues. These data come from a study of shared T cell receptors in the human thymus. The sequencing sample was made of thymocytes. The chain is built from TRBV15 and TRBJ2-5; the D call may be TRBD1 or TRBD2 (5 bases each). This clonotype originated in a human donor. CDR3 nucleotide sequence: TGTGCCACCAGCAGAGGGGGGACCCCCCAGTACTTC. Amino acid sequence: CATSRGGTPQYF.